The present T cell receptor (beta chain) was sequenced within a study of a mutant IDH1 vaccine in newly diagnosed glioma. At the level of the study: Held at week 35, visit V12 was the safety follow-up, and visit V13 followed at week 47. Findings and caveats of the study: Immune responses arising from the vaccine appeared in about 95% of patients. Pseudoprogression apparently lacked any relation to changes in top peripheral T cell clonotypes.

The CDR3 consists of 13 residues. Germline V gene data show CDR1 as SEHNR and CDR2 as FQNEAQ (reference sequence). V lost 5 bases to trimming and J lost 3 bases, with 10 bases between them. Here immunoSEQ multiplex PCR was the method, and the copy in TCRdb shows in-frame clones only, minus some. Of approximately 50,000 clones listed, about 82% are singletons. A remark on this clone: Its cognate antigen is unknown.

As to time point: week 35, safety follow-up. Doses of 300 ug of mutant IDH1 20-mer peptide were given with topical imiquimod. Each donor presented with a new WHO grade 3 or 4 astrocytoma that tested IDH1-mutant and showed ATRX loss. The gene calls are TRBV7-9 and TRBJ1-1; no definite D call. The clonotype comes from a man aged 35-49 years with glioma. The sequencing used PBMCs, collected from a glioma patient whose treatment included an IDH1 peptide vaccine. This chain's CDR3 is CASSPALDTEAFF. The CDR3 DNA reads TGTGCCAGCAGCCCTGCCCTTGACACTGAAGCTTTCTTT. Full variable domain (outside the CDR3, taken from reference TRBV7-9 and TRBJ1-1): DTGVSQNPRHKITKRGQNVTFRCDPISEHNRLYWYRQTLGQGPEFLTYFQNEAQLEKSRLLSDRFSAERPKGSFSTLEIQRTEQGDSAMYLCASSPALDTEAFFGQGTRLTVV.